This TCR beta chain stems from a study of CD8 T cells in Susac syndrome. Study observations and caveats: The relatively small number of individuals in the TCR sequencing and HLA analysis was acknowledged by the study.

In the multiple sclerosis control group, patients were treatment-naive and had stable or active relapsing-remitting disease. The CD8+ and CD4+ T cells were negatively isolated, with the TEMRA cells enriched by FACS. About this clonotype itself: Its antigen is as yet unknown. A junction end diverges from the germline sequence, so it may reflect a read error.

The V gene's germline CDR1 is DFQATT and CDR2 SNEGSKA (reference sequence). The CDR3 is 16 amino acids. When the RNA was reverse transcribed, random hexamers were used with an input of about 0.5 to 1 ug. By means of immunoSEQ multiplex PCR, TCR beta CDR3 spanning 54 Vbeta and 13 Jbeta underwent amplification. TCRdb re-called the immunoSEQ multiplex PCR reads through MiXCR, storing one row per CDR3 protein. This sample has a few hundred thousand distinct CDR3 sequences, with approximately 89% found just once. V gene TRBV20-1 combines with J gene TRBJ2-2; 10 bases are shared with TRBD2. The sample comprised CD8+ T cells from PBMCs. The receptor was derived from a human donor with multiple sclerosis. CDR3 bases: TGCAGTGCTAGAGGAAGACTAGCGGGCGACACCGGGGAGCTGTCTTTT. This gives the protein CSARGRLAGDTGELSF.